These 2 T cell receptor beta chains originate from one sample sequenced in a study of OX40 agonist ivuxolimab in advanced cancers. The table came from immunoSEQ multiplex PCR; TCRdb's copy has only in-frame clones and leaves some out. This sample has 150,000 to 170,000 clones, with 94% found just once. Sample: CD4+ or CD8+ T cells sorted from blood, taken in a trial of the OX40 agonist ivuxolimab. All receptors come from an adult with an advanced solid tumor such as melanoma, head and neck, liver or kidney cancer.

This rearrangement joins TRBV7-3 to TRBJ1-1, with 8 bases that match TRBD1. CDR1 is SGHTA, CDR2 FQGTGA, per germline. CDR3 length: 14 residues. The trim removed 6 bases at V and 1 base at J, leaving 4 bases unmatched. The CDR3 coding sequence is TGTGCCAGCAGATCCGGGACAGGGAACACTGAAGCTTTCTTT. Translating gives CASRSGTGNTEAFF.

This clone was counted a few times. V is TRBV10-3 and J is TRBJ2-7; a weak D match, TRBD2 (5 bases). The ends were cut back, 10 bases at V and 7 bases at J, with 14 bases in the middle. The CDR3 length is 11 residues. Germline V lookup: CDR1 ENHRY, CDR2 SYGVKD. CDR3 sequence: CATGSSGEQYF. For the CDR3, the DNA is TGTGCCACAGGCAGCAGCGGTGAGCAGTACTTC.